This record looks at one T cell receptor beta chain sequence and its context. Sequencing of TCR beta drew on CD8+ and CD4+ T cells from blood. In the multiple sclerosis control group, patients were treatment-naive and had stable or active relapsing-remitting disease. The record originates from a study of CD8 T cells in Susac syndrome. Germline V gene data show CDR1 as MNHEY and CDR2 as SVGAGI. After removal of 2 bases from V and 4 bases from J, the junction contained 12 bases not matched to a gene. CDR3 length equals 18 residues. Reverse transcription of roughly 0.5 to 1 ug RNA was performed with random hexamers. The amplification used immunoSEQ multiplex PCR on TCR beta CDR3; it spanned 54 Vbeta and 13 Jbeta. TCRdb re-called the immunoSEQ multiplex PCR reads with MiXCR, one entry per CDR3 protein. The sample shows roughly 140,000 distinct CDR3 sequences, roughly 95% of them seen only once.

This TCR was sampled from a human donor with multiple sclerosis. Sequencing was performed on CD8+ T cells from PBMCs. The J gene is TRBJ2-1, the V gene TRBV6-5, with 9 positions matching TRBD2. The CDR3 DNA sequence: TGTGCCAGCAGTTACGGGGAGAGATTAGCGGGGGAGTACAATGAGCAGTTCTTC. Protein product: CASSYGERLAGEYNEQFF.